The rows below give T cell receptor beta chains drawn from one sample of a study of T cell responses to AZD1222 COVID-19 vaccine. Clones were sequenced by immunoSEQ multiplex PCR, and TCRdb holds only the in-frame ones, with some missing. The table records tens of thousands of clones, more than 85% of them present only once. The input for sequencing was peripheral blood, taken 28 days after the second AZD1222 dose. The receptors originated from an adult who received the AZD1222 COVID-19 vaccine. The CDR3 runs from the conserved cysteine through the conserved F or W. D genes are given only for firm matches. Size tells how often a clone was seen (once, few, many) or the class of an expanded clone, and some rows leave it out.

V gene	D gene	clone size	J gene	CDR3 DNA	CDR3 protein
TRBV5-1	-	few	TRBJ2-1	TGCGCCAGCAGCACGACTACGAGCTCCTACAATGAGCAGTTCTTC	CASSTTTSSYNEQFF
TRBV5-6	TRBD2	-	TRBJ2-2	TGTGCCAGCAGCCCGGGACTAGCGGGAGTTTTCGGGGAGCTGTTTTTT	CASSPGLAGVFGELFF
TRBV11-2	TRBD1	-	TRBJ2-7	TGTGCCAGCAGCGCTCCGGGACAGGGTGACTACGAGCAGTACTTC	CASSAPGQGDYEQYF
TRBV30	-	-	TRBJ1-5	TGTGCCTGGAGTGTTTACGGGCAGCCCCAGCATTTT	CAWSVYGQPQHF
TRBV6-4	-	-	TRBJ2-1	TGTGCCAGCAGTGACTCGTCAGGCTACAATGAGCAGTTCTTC	CASSDSSGYNEQFF
TRBV29-1	TRBD2	once	TRBJ2-7	TGCAGCGGGAAGGGGACTAGCGATTCGTCCGAGCAGTACTTC	CSGKGTSDSSEQYF
TRBV7-3	-	-	TRBJ2-3	TGTGCCAGCAGCTTACTAGGCGGGAGCACAGATACGCAGTATTTT	CASSLLGGSTDTQYF
TRBV4-3	-	-	TRBJ1-4	TGCGCCAGCAGCCAAGAGTACCAGGGCGGTGAAAAACTGTTTTTT	CASSQEYQGGEKLFF
TRBV28	TRBD1	-	TRBJ1-6	TGTGCCAGCTTCGGACAGGGGGGTTGGTCACCCCTCCACTTT	CASFGQGGWSPLHF
TRBV10-3	TRBD1	-	TRBJ1-1	TGTGCCATCAGTGAATGGGAGACAGGGCGGACTGAAGCTTTCTTT	CAISEWETGRTEAFF
TRBV5-5	-	-	TRBJ2-5	TGTGCCAGCAGACGCCACAGGGAAGAGACCCAGTACTTC	CASRRHREETQYF
TRBV28	-	-	TRBJ1-5	TGTGCCAGCAGCCGACAGTCTAGCAATCAGCCCCAGCATTTT	CASSRQSSNQPQHF
TRBV29-1	-	-	TRBJ1-4	TGCAGCGTTGTTGATCGAGGGGGAACGTTTTTT	CSVVDRGGTFF
TRBV2	-	-	TRBJ2-1	TGTGCCAGCAGTAGGAGTGGGAGTGAATACAATGAGCAGTTCTTC	CASSRSGSEYNEQFF
TRBV6-5	-	-	TRBJ2-5	TGTGCCAGCAGTATAGACGGCCAAGAGACCCAGTACTTC	CASSIDGQETQYF
TRBV7-6	TRBD2	once	TRBJ2-1	TGTGCCAGCAGCTACTTAGCGGGATCCTACAATGAGCAGTTCTTC	CASSYLAGSYNEQFF
TRBV27	-	-	TRBJ2-7	TGTGCCAGCAGTCGGTCCCCCTGGGACGAGCAGTACTTC	CASSRSPWDEQYF
TRBV6-5	-	-	TRBJ2-3	TGTGCCAGCAGCGCCCTAGAGGCGCGCACAGATACGCAGTATTTT	CASSALEARTDTQYF
TRBV5-1	-	-	TRBJ1-1	TGCGCCAGCAGCTTGTCACAGAACACTGAAGCTTTCTTT	CASSLSQNTEAFF
TRBV28	TRBD2	-	TRBJ2-2	TGTGCCAGCAGGACCCCCAGGGAGGGAGGGAAGACCGGGGAGCTGTTTTTT	CASRTPREGGKTGELFF
TRBV28	-	-	TRBJ2-1	TGTGCCAGCAGTTTCCCAGGGCCCTACAATGAGCAGTTCTTC	CASSFPGPYNEQFF
TRBV28	-	-	TRBJ1-1	TGTGCCAGCAGTTTAGATGAGGGCCGGAAAACTGAAGCTTTCTTT	CASSLDEGRKTEAFF
TRBV18	TRBD1	-	TRBJ1-4	TGTGCCAGCTCACTCACGGGACAGTTGAATGAAAAACTGTTTTTT	CASSLTGQLNEKLFF
TRBV21-1	-	-	TRBJ1-6	TGTGCCAGCAGCAGGGTCCTTAATTCACCCCTCCACTTT	CASSRVLNSPLHF
TRBV5-5	-	-	TRBJ1-2	TGTGCCAGCAGCGGGGCAGGGTTGGGCTATGGCTACACCTTC	CASSGAGLGYGYTF
TRBV10-2	-	once	TRBJ2-3	TGCGCCAGCAGTGAGTCGAATCGTCTTGCTAGCACAGATACGCAGTATTTT	CASSESNRLASTDTQYF
TRBV9	TRBD2	-	TRBJ2-7	TGTGCCAGCAGCGTAGGCGGGAGCGGGTCCTACGAGCAGTACTTC	CASSVGGSGSYEQYF
TRBV28	TRBD1	-	TRBJ1-4	TGTGCCAGCAGCTCACCGGGACAGGGGTTGTTGACTAATGAAAAACTGTTTTTT	CASSSPGQGLLTNEKLFF
TRBV5-1	TRBD2	-	TRBJ2-7	TGCGCCAGCAGCTTGGCCGGACTAGCGGGAGAGGTCCGCGAGCAGTACTTC	CASSLAGLAGEVREQYF
TRBV5-4	TRBD1	-	TRBJ2-7	TGTGCCAGCAGTCCTGGACAGGGCAACCCTACGAAGCAGTACTTC	CASSPGQGNPTKQYF
TRBV5-4	-	-	TRBJ2-3	TGTGCCAGCAGCTTGGCGGGGACTAGCACAGATACGCAGTATTTT	CASSLAGTSTDTQYF
TRBV5-1	-	-	TRBJ1-1	TGCGCCAGCAGAATTGAAGGTGAAGCTTTCTTT	CASRIEGEAFF
TRBV7-9	-	-	TRBJ2-7	TGTGCCAGCAGCTTAATCAGGGGAAATTCCTACGAGCAGTACTTC	CASSLIRGNSYEQYF
TRBV7-2	-	-	TRBJ2-1	TGTGCCAGCAGCTCGGGGGTCCGGTGGACCGAGCGTGAGCAGTTCTTC	CASSSGVRWTEREQFF
TRBV6-2/TRBV6-3	-	-	TRBJ2-1	TGTGCCAGCAGTTCGGTAGGGTACAATGAGCAGTTCTTC	CASSSVGYNEQFF
TRBV28	-	-	TRBJ2-7	TGTGCCGCTGGGGGTTTGGGGGAGCAGTACTTC	CAAGGLGEQYF
TRBV5-1	-	-	TRBJ2-5	TGCGCCAGCAGCCTGCCGGGTCCCCAAGAGACCCAGTACTTC	CASSLPGPQETQYF
TRBV7-9	TRBD1	-	TRBJ1-6	TGTGCCAGCAGCCGGACAGGGGAGAATTCACCCCTCCACTTT	CASSRTGENSPLHF
TRBV24-1	-	-	TRBJ1-1	TGTGCCACCAGGTCGACAGAGTTCAACACTGAAGCTTTCTTT	CATRSTEFNTEAFF
TRBV18	-	-	TRBJ2-1	TGTGCCAGCTCACCCCCTTCGGGTCCAACCTACAATGAGCAGTTCTTC	CASSPPSGPTYNEQFF
TRBV2	TRBD1	-	TRBJ1-5	TGTGCCAGCAGTAGGACAGGGGGCGGGAGTCAGCCCCAGCATTTT	CASSRTGGGSQPQHF
TRBV7-9	-	-	TRBJ1-6	TGTGCCAGCAGCGCGGGGGAGATGGCCCTCCACTTT	CASSAGEMALHF
TRBV28	-	-	TRBJ2-5	TGTGCCAGCAGTTTATCCCCCCCACGGGGACAAGAGACCCAGTACTTC	CASSLSPPRGQETQYF
TRBV6-4	-	-	TRBJ2-2	TGTGCCAGCAGTGACTCGACGGTAGCGAACACCGGGGAGCTGTTTTTT	CASSDSTVANTGELFF
TRBV27	-	-	TRBJ2-5	TGTGCCAGCAGTTACAGGCGCGGAGAGACCCAGTACTTC	CASSYRRGETQYF
TRBV28	-	-	TRBJ2-6	TGTGCCAGCAGTGCCGGTGGTGGAGGGGCCAACGTCCTGACTTTC	CASSAGGGGANVLTF
TRBV6-6	TRBD2	once	TRBJ2-7	TGTGCCAGCAGTCCCCTGCGGCTAGCGGGAGGTGAGCAGTACTTC	CASSPLRLAGGEQYF
TRBV28	-	-	TRBJ1-1	TGTGCCAGCACCCCCCGGGGGAGGGGCCCGACTGAAGCTTTCTTT	CASTPRGRGPTEAFF